The sequence of this T cell receptor beta chain was determined in a study of T cell responses to AZD1222 COVID-19 vaccine. Study-wide points: Mostly white British, mostly female donors; authors suggested clonal diversity may be underestimated. Unmutated regions of variants are reportedly targeted by nearly half of spike-specific TCRs. Distributed over spike, vaccine-associated CD4 TCRs predominated at 160-218 and 743-854.

Profiled with immunoSEQ multiplex PCR; TCRdb holds only in-frame clones, not every one. The repertoire includes 90,000 to 120,000 clones, about nine tenths of them detected once, and 8% to 10% sits in the top ten. A word on this clone: The antigen remains undetermined.

Researchers grouped second doses given at about 4 or about 12 weeks into one pool. CDR1 is LGHDT and CDR2 is YNNKEL in the germline V gene (reference sequence). The CDR3 totals 15 residues. V lost 5 bases, J lost 4 bases, and 6 bases stayed unmatched. The chain recombines TRBV3-1 (or the pseudogene TRBV3-2) with TRBJ1-4; TRBD1 matches at 8 bases. The receptor was isolated from an adult who received the AZD1222 COVID-19 vaccine. Sequences were derived from peripheral blood, sampled 28 days after the second AZD1222 dose. This CDR3 reads CASSNRQGNNEKLFF. CDR3 nucleotide sequence: TGTGCCAGCAGCAACCGACAGGGGAATAATGAAAAACTGTTTTTT.